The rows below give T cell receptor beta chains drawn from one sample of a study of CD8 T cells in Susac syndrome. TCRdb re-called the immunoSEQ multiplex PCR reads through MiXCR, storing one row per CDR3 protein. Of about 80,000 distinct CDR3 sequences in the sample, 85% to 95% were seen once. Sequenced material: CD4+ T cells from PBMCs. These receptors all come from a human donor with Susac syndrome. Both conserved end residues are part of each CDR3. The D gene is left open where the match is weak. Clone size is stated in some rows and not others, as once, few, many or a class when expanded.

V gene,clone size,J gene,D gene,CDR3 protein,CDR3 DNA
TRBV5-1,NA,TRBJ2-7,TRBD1,CASSSGATGAYEQYF,TGCGCCAGCAGCTCAGGAGCAACAGGGGCCTACGAGCAGTACTTC
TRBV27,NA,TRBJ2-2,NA,CASSLGRGQHTGELFF,TGTGCCAGCAGTTTAGGCCGGGGACAACACACCGGGGAGCTGTTTTTT
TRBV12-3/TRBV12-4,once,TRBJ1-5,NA,CASSFSGNNQPQHF,TGTGCCAGCAGTTTTTCCGGCAACAATCAGCCCCAGCATTTT
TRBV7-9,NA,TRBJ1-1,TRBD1,CASRGQGITEAFF,TGTGCCAGCAGGGGACAGGGGATTACTGAAGCTTTCTTT
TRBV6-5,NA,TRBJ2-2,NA,CASSYSHRGLAGELFF,TGTGCCAGCAGTTACTCCCACAGAGGCTTGGCCGGGGAGCTGTTTTTT
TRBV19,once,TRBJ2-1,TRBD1,CASKLGQLYNEQFF,TGTGCCAGTAAATTGGGACAGCTATACAATGAGCAGTTCTTC
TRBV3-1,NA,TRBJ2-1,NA,CASSQLGGEQFF,TGTGCCAGCAGCCAGCTAGGTGGTGAGCAGTTCTTC
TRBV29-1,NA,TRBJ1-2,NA,CSVEGGGRSGYTF,TGCAGCGTTGAAGGAGGGGGGCGGAGTGGCTACACCTTC
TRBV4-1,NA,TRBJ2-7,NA,CASSQAPRTDNYEQYF,TGCGCCAGCAGCCAAGCCCCTCGGACAGACAACTACGAGCAGTACTTC
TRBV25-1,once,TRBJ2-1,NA,CASSESVEQGIHEQFF,TGTGCCAGCAGTGAGTCCGTTGAACAGGGTATCCATGAGCAGTTCTTC
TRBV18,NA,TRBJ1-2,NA,CASSPEGSYGYTF,TGTGCCAGCTCACCCGAGGGCAGCTATGGCTACACCTTC
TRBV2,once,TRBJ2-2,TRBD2,CASSGLAVGELFF,TGTGCCAGCAGCGGACTAGCGGTGGGGGAGCTGTTTTTT
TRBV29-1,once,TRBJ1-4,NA,CSASTVKEKLFF,TGCAGCGCCTCGACAGTAAAGGAAAAACTGTTTTTT
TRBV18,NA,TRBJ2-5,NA,CASSPPIGKETQYF,TGTGCCAGCTCACCACCGATTGGAAAAGAGACCCAGTACTTC
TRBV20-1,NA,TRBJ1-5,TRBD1,CSARRTGVLYQPQHF,TGCAGTGCTAGACGGACAGGGGTTTTGTATCAGCCCCAGCATTTT
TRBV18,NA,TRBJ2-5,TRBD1,CASSLGQGETQYF,TGTGCCAGCTCACTTGGACAGGGTGAAACCCAGTACTTC